Below are 30 T cell receptor beta chains sequenced from a single sample in a study of blood T cell repertoires in COVID-19. Libraries were prepared by immunoSEQ multiplex PCR; TCRdb keeps only in-frame clonotypes and omits some of them. The table lists approximately 220,000 clones, 70% to 90% of them singletons. Sequencing was performed on peripheral blood. Every receptor here comes from a woman between 45 and 60 years old with acute or convalescent COVID-19.

The gene calls are TRBV14 and TRBJ1-4; D is uncertain. Germline V lookup: CDR1 SGHDN, CDR2 FVKESK. Trimming shortened V by 6 bases and J by 10 bases, and 15 bases separated the two germline ends. This CDR3 has 13 amino acids. CDR3 loop: CASSLNPRGKLFF. CDR3 bases: TGTGCCAGCAGTCTCAACCCCCGGGGAAAACTGTTTTTT.

The table lists this clone with a few counts. The chain uses TRBV6-6 and TRBJ2-7; 10 bases map to TRBD2. The CDR3 spans 16 residues. Per the germline V gene, CDR1 is MNHNY and CDR2 is SVGAGI (reference sequence). The V gene end was trimmed by 0 bases and the J gene end by 3 bases; junction bases not matched to a gene: 5. CDR3 DNA sequence: TGTGCCAGCAGTTACTCGTCTAGCGGGAGAAACTACGAGCAGTACTTC. This gives the protein CASSYSSSGRNYEQYF.

This clone was observed a single time. The chain joins TRBV11-2 to TRBJ2-1, with D perhaps TRBD2 (6 bases). The V end was cut by 4 bases, the J end by 2 bases, with 18 bases between. This CDR3 is 17 amino acids long. The V gene's germline CDR1 is SGHAT and CDR2 FQNNGV. In nucleotides, the CDR3 is TGTGCCAGCAGCTCGGTAAGGGGTAGCGGACCCTACAATGAGCAGTTCTTC. Its protein is CASSSVRGSGPYNEQFF.

This chain links TRBV9 with TRBJ2-1, with 11 positions matching TRBD2. From germline, CDR1 is SGDLS and CDR2 YYNGEE. This CDR3 spans 18 amino acids. The V gene end was trimmed by 4 bases and the J gene end by 7 bases; junction bases not matched to a gene: 16. The CDR3 reads CASSPRDPLAGGRNEQFF. CDR3 DNA sequence: TGTGCCAGCAGCCCCCGGGACCCATTAGCGGGAGGGCGGAATGAGCAGTTCTTC.

The chain is built from TRBV4-2 and TRBJ1-5; D call uncertain. V was cut by 4 bases and J by 5 bases, with 9 bases left in between. Germline V lookup: CDR1 LGHNA, CDR2 YNFKEQ. The CDR3 spans 13 residues. The CDR3 here is CASSPTEDQPQHF. DNA for the CDR3: TGTGCCAGCAGCCCTACCGAGGATCAGCCCCAGCATTTT.

This clone was detected once. The chain links TRBV11-3 to TRBJ1-5; D unclear. Germline values: CDR1 SGHNT, CDR2 YENEEA. The CDR3 is 13 amino acids. Trimming removed 2 bases at V and 5 bases at J, with 7 bases between. The CDR3 region is CASSLYGDQPQHF. CDR3 nucleotides: TGTGCCAGCAGCTTATATGGAGATCAGCCCCAGCATTTT.

The genes are TRBV6-4 and TRBJ2-1; 10 positions match TRBD1. The CDR3 contains 15 residues. Germline CDR1 MRHNA, CDR2 SNTAGT. The J segment lost 8 bases and the V segment lost 5 bases, leaving 9 bases of the junction unmatched. Here the CDR3 reads CASSRGQGSADEQFF. The CDR3, as DNA: TGTGCCAGCAGTCGGGGACAGGGGTCCGCGGATGAGCAGTTCTTC.

The chain carries TRBV5-4 and TRBJ2-3; 7 bases align to TRBD1. CDR1 and CDR2 from the germline V gene are SGHNT and YYREEE (reference sequence). Trimming removed 4 bases from V and 5 bases from J; junction bases left unmatched: 4. CDR3 length: 13 residues. The CDR3 DNA sequence: TGTGCCAGCAGCGGGCCAGGGGGAGATACGCAGTATTTT. Translation: CASSGPGGDTQYF.

The genes are TRBV19 and TRBJ2-3, with 9 nucleotides matching TRBD2. This CDR3 spans 15 amino acids. CDR1 and CDR2 from the germline V gene are LNHDA and SQIVND (reference sequence). V gave up 7 bases and J gave up 5 bases; unmatched junction bases: 10. This CDR3 reads CASKVAGGIRDTQYF. The CDR3 bases are TGTGCCAGTAAAGTGGCGGGGGGGATAAGAGATACGCAGTATTTT. The full variable domain, its missing parts supplied by reference TRBV19 and TRBJ2-3, is DGGITQSPKYLFRKEGQNVTLSCEQNLNHDAMYWYRQDPGQGLRLIYYSQIVNDFQKGDIAEGYSVSREKKESFPLTVTSAQKNPTAFYLCASKVAGGIRDTQYFGPGTRLTVL.

This chain connects TRBV5-1 to TRBJ2-1; a weak D match, TRBD1 (5 bases). Trimming took off 4 bases at V and 4 bases at J, with 9 bases between the two ends. Germline CDR1 is SGHRS and CDR2 is YFSETQ. CDR3 size: 13 residues. The CDR3 is CASSPDIYNEQFF. CDR3 in DNA: TGCGCCAGCAGCCCGGACATATACAATGAGCAGTTCTTC.

The chain carries TRBV5-1 and TRBJ2-3, with 12 nucleotides matching TRBD2. The CDR3 is 16 amino acids. Looked up from germline, CDR1 is SGHRS and CDR2 is YFSETQ. J was trimmed by 4 bases and V by 0 bases; bases with no gene match: 3. CDR3 sequence (DNA): TGCGCCAGCAGCTTGGGGAGACTAGCGGGGGCAGATACGCAGTATTTT. Amino acids: CASSLGRLAGADTQYF.

J is TRBJ2-2 and V is TRBV7-9; TRBD2 agrees at 10 bases. Germline values: CDR1 SEHNR, CDR2 FQNEAQ (reference sequence). This CDR3 comprises 16 residues. V dropped 5 bases and J dropped 7; count of bases not matched to a gene: 10. CDR3 in amino acids: CASSKSSGSKGGELFF. DNA of the CDR3: TGTGCCAGCAGCAAATCTAGCGGGAGTAAAGGCGGGGAGCTGTTTTTT.

This clone was seen a handful of times. The rearrangement links TRBV2 to TRBJ2-3; D not certain. Trimming took 6 bases from V and 5 from J, leaving 9 bases between them. This CDR3 has 12 residues. Germline V gene lookup returns CDR1 SNHLY and CDR2 FYNNEI. The CDR3 sequence is CASRQAGDTQYF. The CDR3 DNA reads TGTGCCAGCAGGCAGGCAGGAGATACGCAGTATTTT.

This clone was picked up a small number of times. The chain is built from TRBV7-5 and TRBJ1-3. TRBV7-5 is flagged as a pseudogene. CDR3 size: 17 residues. The CDR3 loop reads CVRSPREAGAYGNTIYF. The CDR3 nucleotides read TGTGTCAGAAGCCCCCGGGAGGCGGGGGCCTATGGAAACACCATATATTTT.

The gene calls are TRBV10-3 and TRBJ2-7; a possible D gene is TRBD2 (5 bases). Germline CDR1 ENHRY, CDR2 SYGVKD. The ends were cut back, 6 bases at V and 4 bases at J, with 7 bases in the middle. The CDR3 consists of 11 residues. CDR3 coding DNA: TGTGCCATCAGGGGGAGTTACGAGCAGTACTTC. As protein: CAIRGSYEQYF.

This chain links TRBV12-1 with TRBJ1-2. TRBV12-1 is termed a pseudogene. The CDR3 runs to 13 residues. The CDR3 reads CASSPMGSYGYTF. DNA for the CDR3: TGTGCCAGCAGCCCCATGGGGAGTTATGGCTACACCTTC.

This clone was seen only a few times. The J gene is TRBJ2-1, the V gene TRBV5-1; no firm D call. Germline values: CDR1 SGHRS, CDR2 YFSETQ. Trimming removed 6 bases at V and 1 base at J, with 5 bases between. The CDR3 spans 12 residues. The CDR3 protein is CASTKSYNEQFF. Written as DNA, the CDR3 is TGCGCCAGCACCAAATCCTACAATGAGCAGTTCTTC.

This chain links TRBV7-8 with TRBJ1-1; D not certain. V was shortened by 5 bases and J by 0 bases, with 16 bases between the two germline ends. This CDR3 has 16 residues. Germline loops: CDR1 SGHVS, CDR2 FQNEAQ. The CDR3 nucleotides read TGTGCCAGCAGCCCGTTTGAGCGACGGATGAACACTGAAGCTTTCTTT. Its protein is CASSPFERRMNTEAFF. The whole variable domain, filled in from reference TRBV7-8 and TRBJ1-1, reads GAGVSQSPRYKVAKRGQDVALRCDPISGHVSLFWYQQALGQGPEFLTYFQNEAQLDKSGLPSDRFFAERPEGSVSTLKIQRTQQEDSAVYLCASSPFERRMNTEAFFGQGTRLTVV.

As DNA, the CDR3 is TGTGCCATCAGTGTGGAGCGGGGGAGCACAGATACGCAGTATTTT. This gives the protein CAISVERGSTDTQYF. The rearrangement joins TRBV10-3 to TRBJ2-3, with 8 positions matching TRBD2. The CDR3 extends over 15 amino acids. CDR1 is ENHRY and CDR2 is SYGVKD in the germline V gene. V was clipped by 4 bases and J by 0 bases; unmatched bases: 3.

The chain uses TRBV3-1 (or the pseudogene TRBV3-2) and TRBJ2-1; the match to TRBD2 covers 12 bases. V shed 1 base, J shed 10 bases, and the junction held 8 bases outside the gene matches. The CDR3 is 16 amino acids. CDR1 LGHDT and CDR2 YNNKEL come from the germline V gene (reference sequence). This chain's CDR3 is CASSQGRLAGAGEQFF. The DNA for the CDR3 is TGTGCCAGCAGCCAAGGACGACTAGCGGGAGCAGGAGAGCAGTTCTTC.

The CDR3 reads CASSSTGGLGNTEAFF. The CDR3 nucleotides read TGCGCCAGCAGCTCGACAGGGGGCTTGGGGAACACTGAAGCTTTCTTT. This chain uses TRBV5-1 with TRBJ1-1; 10 positions agree with TRBD1. The CDR3 loop spans 16 amino acids. Trimming cost V 3 bases and J 1 base; bases outside gene matches: 6. Looked up from germline, CDR1 is SGHRS and CDR2 is YFSETQ.

The chain joins TRBV5-4 to TRBJ2-3; 7 bases line up with TRBD1. The CDR3 extends over 15 amino acids. CDR1 SGHNT and CDR2 YYREEE come from the germline V gene (reference sequence). Trimming took 2 bases from V and 0 from J; bases not matched to a gene: 3. For the CDR3, the DNA is TGTGCCAGCAGCTTTCCCAGGGGGAGCACAGATACGCAGTATTTT. Translation gives CASSFPRGSTDTQYF.

The J gene is TRBJ2-1, the V gene TRBV3-1 (or the pseudogene TRBV3-2); TRBD1 matches 10 bases. The germline V gene encodes CDR1 LGHDT and CDR2 YNNKEL (reference sequence). The ends lost 2 bases at V and 8 bases at J; junction bases unmatched: 6. CDR3 size: 15 residues. The CDR3 reads CASSQPRTGGHEQFF. In nucleotides, the CDR3 is TGTGCCAGCAGCCAACCACGGACAGGGGGGCATGAGCAGTTCTTC.

The chain employs TRBV5-1 and TRBJ2-3; 9 bases align to TRBD2. V shed 5 bases, J shed 0 bases, and the junction held 7 bases outside the gene matches. CDR3 length equals 16 residues. The germline V gene encodes CDR1 SGHRS and CDR2 YFSETQ. CDR3 bases: TGCGCCAGCAGTTTTAGCGGGAGTGGTAGCACAGATACGCAGTATTTT. Protein sequence: CASSFSGSGSTDTQYF. The full variable domain, its missing parts supplied by reference TRBV5-1 and TRBJ2-3, is KAGVTQTPRYLIKTRGQQVTLSCSPISGHRSVSWYQQTPGQGLQFLFEYFSETQRNKGNFPGRFSGRQFSNSRSEMNVSTLELGDSALYLCASSFSGSGSTDTQYFGPGTRLTVL.

A remark on this clone: Different DNA sequences within this sample yield the same CDR3. This chain uses TRBV7-3 with TRBJ1-1, with a weak D call TRBD1 (6 bases). Per the germline V gene, CDR1 is SGHTA and CDR2 is FQGTGA. The CDR3 length is 13 residues. Trimming removed 4 bases from V and 2 bases from J, with 8 bases in between. The CDR3 DNA sequence: TGTGCCAGCAGCTGGACAGTTAACACTGAAGCTTTCTTT. This gives the protein CASSWTVNTEAFF.

The chain is built from TRBV7-9 and TRBJ1-1; 7 bases line up with TRBD1. Unmatched junction bases numbered 7, after V lost 5 bases and J lost 4 bases. This CDR3 is 14 amino acids long. The V gene's germline CDR1 is SEHNR and CDR2 FQNEAQ (reference sequence). In DNA, the CDR3 is TGTGCCAGCAGCACCGCAGGGGGAGGCACTGAAGCTTTCTTT. Translated: CASSTAGGGTEAFF.

This clone showed up just a few times. The chain has TRBV7-2 and TRBJ1-5; a weak D match, TRBD1 (5 bases). The germline gives CDR1 SGHTA, CDR2 FQGNSA. The CDR3 extends over 14 amino acids. Trimming shortened V by 1 base and J by 4 bases, and 8 bases separated the two germline ends. Here the CDR3 reads CASSLGGANQPQHF. CDR3 in DNA: TGTGCCAGCAGCTTAGGGGGCGCTAATCAGCCCCAGCATTTT.

The chain links TRBV5-8 to TRBJ2-7; D not resolved. Germline V gene lookup returns CDR1 SGHTS and CDR2 YDEGEE. The CDR3 totals 11 residues. Trimming shortened V by 6 bases and J by 3 bases, and 7 bases separated the two germline ends. CDR3: CASTPYYEQYF. In nucleotides, the CDR3 is TGTGCCAGCACCCCCTACTACGAGCAGTACTTC.

This clone was detected only once. The chain employs TRBV27 and TRBJ1-2, with D unresolved. The CDR3 consists of 13 residues. With 3 bases removed from V and 8 bases from J, the gap between germline ends came to 13 bases. Germline V CDR1 and CDR2: MNHEY, SMNVEV (reference sequence). The CDR3 bases are TGTGCCAGCAGTTTCCGAGGCGGGGAAGGCTACACCTTC. Amino acids: CASSFRGGEGYTF.

This clone has only a few counts. J is TRBJ2-7 and V is TRBV18; 10 bases agree with TRBD1. This CDR3 has 17 residues. Germline CDR1 is KGHSH and CDR2 is LQKENI. The junction had 11 bases not matched to a gene; V was cut back by 4 bases and J by 2 bases. This chain's CDR3 is CASSRGQGRILAYEQYF. CDR3 bases: TGTGCCAGCTCACGGGGACAGGGGCGGATTCTGGCCTACGAGCAGTACTTC.